Sequencing of this T cell receptor (beta chain) was carried out in a study of identical twins. Findings and limits, study-wide: The study reached conclusions through statistical analysis that was cross-sectional, not following the same donors.

CDR3 length: 12 amino acids. V was trimmed by 5 bases and J by 5 bases, leaving 9 bases between them. Germline CDR1 reads SEHNR; CDR2 reads FQNEAQ (reference sequence). This clonotype was seen more than once but under ten times. The antigen is undetermined. One entry per CDR3 protein results from TCRdb running MiXCR on the 5' RACE reads. Counted here are 200,000 to 250,000 distinct CDR3 sequences, roughly 7.1% occurring once; the ten biggest clones make up less than 15%. The same data also contributed to another study, on T cells expressing NK-cell markers. As that study records: One observes that, in four donors, these clonotypes were also the leading ones within the CD3+CD56-NKG2C+ fraction. No clear determination of HCMV specificity was made for expanded NKG2C+ T cell clones.

This receptor was obtained from a woman aged 18 to 35 in good health. Material for sequencing was CD8+ T cells sorted from blood. This chain joins TRBV7-9 and TRBJ1-1; unclear D gene. This CDR3 is CASSPGKTEAFF. The CDR3 coding sequence is TGTGCCAGCAGCCCCGGCAAGACTGAAGCTTTCTTT.